This T cell receptor beta chain was documented in a study of control samples from healthy donors and cancer patients. The CDR3 has 17 residues. Germline V gives CDR1 SGHTS, CDR2 YDEGEE. V was trimmed by 4 bases and J by 7 bases, leaving 23 bases between them. TCRdb's table, derived via immunoSEQ multiplex PCR, lists solely in-frame clones and lacks some. The table has about 85,000 clones, 85% to 90% seen once; the top ten hold less than 9%. This chain links TRBV5-8 with TRBJ2-2, with D tentatively TRBD2 (6 bases). Sequenced material: blood. This TCR came from a woman aged 55-69 years in good health. CDR3 protein: CASSQFGGQTQSGELFF. CDR3 DNA: TGTGCCAGCAGCCAGTTCGGGGGTCAGACCCAAAGCGGGGAGCTGTTTTTT.